This T cell receptor beta chain was captured by sequencing in a study of cytomegalovirus exposure and HLA in healthy donors. The PCR made use of 60 Vbeta and 13 Jbeta primers. In the authors' workflow: A later analysis tallied 75 million to 80 million unique TCR beta chains, some 12 million of them shared. Sequencing was performed with immunoSEQ multiplex PCR; in TCRdb, only in-frame clones are kept and a portion is missing. V and J calls and clone size come straight from that table; D and trimming were deduced from the DNA. This sample has around 78,000 clones; roughly 84% occur once, and the top ten carry 2% to 2.5%. Germline assignment: CDR1 LNHDA and CDR2 SQIVND (reference sequence). The CDR3 covers 15 residues. The ends were cut back, 10 bases at V and 0 bases at J, with 16 bases in the middle. Study-wide points: CMV antigen specificity of a few CMV-associated chains was confirmed in vitro. Association of a missense DCLRE1C variant with TCR beta V- and J-gene trimming was reported in a later analysis.

To note about this clone: Its matching antigen is unknown.

The chain joins TRBV19 to TRBJ1-3; no clear D gene. This sequence originates from a woman aged 45-60 years in good health and CMV-seronegative. The sample consisted of PBMCs. In DNA form, the CDR3 reads TGTGCCACCAAAGACTGGAGGCTCTCTGGAAACACCATATATTTT. Its translation is CATKDWRLSGNTIYF.